There are a few counts of the clone carrying this T cell receptor (beta chain). This sample is part of a study of blood T cells in healthy people across ages. Alongside a J-beta primer mix, a sample-barcoded 5' primer served in a second PCR lasting about 7 to 12 cycles. TCRdb re-derived calls from the 5' RACE reads in MiXCR, one entry per CDR3 protein. The sample has 1,300,000 or so distinct CDR3 sequences, approximately 60% seen once. The sequence came from a man younger than 30 in good health. The sequenced material came from blood.

CDR3 sequence reads: CASSVRTVNSPLHF. As DNA, the CDR3 is TGTGCCAGCAGCGTACGGACAGTAAATTCACCCCTCCACTTT. The rearrangement uses TRBV9 and TRBJ1-6; maybe TRBD1 (6 bases). V lost 1 base to trimming and J lost 7 bases, with 9 bases between them. The length of the CDR3 is 14 residues. CDR1 and CDR2 (germline): SGDLS, YYNGEE.